This TCR beta chain emerged from a study of cytomegalovirus exposure and HLA in healthy donors. Findings of the study overall: Another analysis was done later, and it associated 15,000 to 20,000 TCR beta sequences with HLA alleles at 0.05 false discovery rate. TCR beta chains numbering approximately 150 were designated cytomegalovirus-associated.

Trimming stripped 0 bases from V and 8 bases from J, with 14 bases between. The CDR3 extends over 15 amino acids. Germline lookup yields CDR1 SGHNT and CDR2 YENEEA. It was with 60 Vbeta and 13 Jbeta primers that the PCR ran. Some clones are missing from TCRdb's copy, which holds only in-frame ones; the method was immunoSEQ multiplex PCR. The sample lists 160,000 or so clones, around 80% occurring once. As regards this clone: Its antigen is still unknown.

The V call is TRBV11-3, the J call TRBJ2-4, with TRBD1 as a possible D gene (5 bases). The specimen sequenced was PBMCs. The receptor's source is a man aged 35 to 55 in good health and CMV-seronegative. The CDR3 sequence is CASSLEGRALDIQYF. The CDR3, as DNA: TGTGCCAGCAGCTTAGAGGGCAGGGCGTTGGACATTCAGTACTTC.